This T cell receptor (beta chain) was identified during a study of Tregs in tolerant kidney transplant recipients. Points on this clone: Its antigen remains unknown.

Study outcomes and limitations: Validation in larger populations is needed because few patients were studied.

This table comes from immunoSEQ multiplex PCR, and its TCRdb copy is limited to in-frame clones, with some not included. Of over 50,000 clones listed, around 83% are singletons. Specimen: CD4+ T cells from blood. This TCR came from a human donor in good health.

CDR3: CASHPGEADTQYF. In DNA, the CDR3 is TGTGCCAGCCACCCCGGGGAGGCAGATACGCAGTATTTT. This chain connects TRBV27 to TRBJ2-3; weak D call: TRBD2 (6 bases). V dropped 8 bases and J dropped 4 bases, with 13 bases sitting between them. The CDR3 totals 13 residues. Per germline, CDR1 MNHEY and CDR2 SMNVEV (reference sequence).